This T cell receptor beta chain was recorded in a study of shared clonotypes between healthy human individuals (dated by TCRdb to 2019 to 2021). Describing the broader study: Three men and a couple of women, aged 18 to 49 years, made up the cohort. For each donor, CD4 naive and CD4 memory were each run on three plates, CD8 naive on two plates, and CD8 memory on one plate. To estimate repertoire size and how much clonotypes are shared between individuals, the study performed deep sequencing of blood TCR repertoires from about five healthy adults. Libraries were prepared and TCR repertoires were sequenced by different laboratories using diverse techniques, in order to increase sequencing depth and limit assay-specific biases. Between about 0.8 and 9 billion PBMCs per donor were obtained by leukapheresis. The investigation overall reported the following: Incomplete sequencing was indicated by rarefaction of sorted-subset datasets, despite the large sequencing depth. Only blood was sampled, and tissue TCR repertoires likely differ from those in blood. The small number of donors limited the genetic and exposure-history diversity represented. Across a handful of donors, 5% to 6% of naive CD4, approximately 4% of naive CD8, around 2.1% of memory CD4, and over 0.35% of memory CD8 clonotypes were shared. Higher generation probabilities were observed for clonotypes shared by all four sorted-subset donors than for non-shared clonotypes. Naive subsets generally had larger estimated clonotype richness than memory subsets did. Pairwise subsampling indicated that sequencing depth was expected to affect the degree of clonotype sharing among donors.

CDR1 SEHNR and CDR2 FQNEAQ were looked up in the germline V gene (reference sequence). The CDR3 measures 16 amino acids from cysteine to phenylalanine. Just CDR3 DNA is preserved here, 48 bases in frame from base 1. Between the V and J ends, shortened by 3 bases and 3 bases respectively, the junction contains 17 bases. Of note for this clone: Its antigen has not been determined. No base quality information exists; no much larger clone differs at one position.

The donors were healthy, HIV-negative adults who had no recently reported acute infections or vaccinations. All donors were Caucasian adults living in Nashville, Tennessee, USA. CD4+ T cells were enriched by magnetic negative selection; naive cells were then positively selected on CD45RA, and the negative fraction formed the memory subset. Blood was obtained by leukapheresis, after which PBMCs were separated by Ficoll-Histopaque density gradient centrifugation and cryopreserved in liquid nitrogen vapor phase. Analytical flow cytometry was used to check the purity and quantity of every magnetically sorted T cell population. Genomic DNA was isolated from every sorted fraction and measured by UV absorbance on a Nanodrop 2000c. Using the deep immunoSEQ assay, TCR CDR3 regions were amplified from genomic DNA by multiplex PCR. Extracted genomic DNA from each cell subset was distributed evenly across all wells of several immunoSEQ 96-well plates, and each plate was treated as a replicate. For sorted subsets, about 210 ng of genomic DNA, equivalent to around 29,000 T cell genomes, went into each replicate PCR. Purified libraries were measured with a Qubit 3.0 fluorometer, size-checked on a Bioanalyzer 2100, and measured again with the KAPA Library Quantification kit. Each immunoSEQ 96-well plate was sequenced on its own single-read 150-cycle Illumina NextSeq 550 flow cell. The study's processing was this. Because the immunoSEQ output included only junctional sequences and no quality scores, the filtering could not be the same as the filtering used for full-length reads. To assign V/J genes and CDR3, sequences were annotated using PyIR, a Python wrapper for IgBLAST v1.9, with IMGT germline references. Reads with weak V/J assignments (E-value above 1e-6), missing CDR3, stop codons, out-of-frame junctions, or ambiguous translated residues were removed. A V3J clonotype was defined by an identical inferred V gene, J gene, and CDR3 amino acid sequence. To compute the percentage overlap between repertoires, the number of shared unique clonotypes was divided by the size of the smaller repertoire. Three approaches were used to assess repertoire richness: RTK rarefaction, the Chao1 estimator, and Recon v2.1 estimates of unobserved clonotypes. OLGA was used to compute generation probabilities for all TCRbeta clonotypes that the gDNA method yielded from several donors. This is the immuneACCESS table as TCRdb keeps it, with only in-frame sequences that have V and J called. A part of the clones is gone; compared with another copy, unresolved V genes explain less than half, and the rest is unexplained. That table furnishes V, J and clone size, whereas the DNA furnished D and trimming. Here the sample has approximately 1.5 million clones; approximately 98.5% occur a single time. The ten largest clones add up to about 0.4% of the sample.

This TCR came from a man aged 30-40 years in good health. The sequenced sample was naive CD4+ T cells sorted from blood. Taken with the paper, the label for cell subset or site translates to: CD45RA+ positively selected. This receptor chain uses TRBV7-9 and TRBJ2-5, with a tentative D gene TRBD1 over 7 matching bases. This receptor carries the CDR3 CASSFFAGGKKETQYF. The base sequence is TGTGCCAGCAGCTTCTTTGCAGGGGGGAAAAAAGAGACCCAGTACTTC.